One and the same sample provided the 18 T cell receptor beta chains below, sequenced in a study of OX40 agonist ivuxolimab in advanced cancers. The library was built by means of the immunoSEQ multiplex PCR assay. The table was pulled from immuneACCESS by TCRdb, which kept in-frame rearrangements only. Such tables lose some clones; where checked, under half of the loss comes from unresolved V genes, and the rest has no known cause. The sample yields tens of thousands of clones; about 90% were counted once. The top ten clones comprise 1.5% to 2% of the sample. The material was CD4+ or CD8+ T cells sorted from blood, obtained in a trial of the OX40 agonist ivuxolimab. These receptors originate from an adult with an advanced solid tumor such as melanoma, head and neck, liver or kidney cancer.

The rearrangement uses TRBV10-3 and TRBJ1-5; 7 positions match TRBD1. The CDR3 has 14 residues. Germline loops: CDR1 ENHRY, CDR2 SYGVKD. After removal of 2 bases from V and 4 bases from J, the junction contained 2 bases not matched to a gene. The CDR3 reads CAISEGQENQPQHF. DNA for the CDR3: TGTGCCATCAGTGAGGGACAGGAGAATCAGCCCCAGCATTTT.

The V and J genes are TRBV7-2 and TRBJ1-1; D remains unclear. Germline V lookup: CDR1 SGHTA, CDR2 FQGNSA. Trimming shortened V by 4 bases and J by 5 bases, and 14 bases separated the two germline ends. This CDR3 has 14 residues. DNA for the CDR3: TGTGCCAGCAGCTCCCCGTCCCTTTCGACTGAAGCTTTCTTT. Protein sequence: CASSSPSLSTEAFF.

In DNA, the CDR3 is TGTGCCAGTAGTCCCGCGGGACAGGGCTTGAACACTGAAGCTTTCTTT. As protein: CASSPAGQGLNTEAFF. The chain joins TRBV19 to TRBJ1-1; 9 bases are a match to TRBD1. This CDR3 spans 16 amino acids. Germline lookup yields CDR1 LNHDA and CDR2 SQIVND (reference sequence). V shed 5 bases and J 0 bases; nucleotides not matched to a gene: 7.

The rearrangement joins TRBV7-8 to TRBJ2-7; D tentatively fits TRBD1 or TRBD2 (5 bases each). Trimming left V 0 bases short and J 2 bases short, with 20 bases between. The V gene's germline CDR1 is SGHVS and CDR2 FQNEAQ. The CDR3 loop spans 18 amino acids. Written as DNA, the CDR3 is TGTGCCAGCAGCTTAGCGCTCGGTAGTGGGGGAGTGGCCTACGAGCAGTACTTC. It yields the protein CASSLALGSGGVAYEQYF.

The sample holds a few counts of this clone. The CDR3 is CAISGQGNSGNTIYF. The DNA for the CDR3 is TGTGCCATCAGCGGACAGGGGAACTCTGGAAACACCATATATTTT. The chain has TRBV10-3 and TRBJ1-3, with 9 nucleotides matching TRBD1. With V trimmed by 6 bases and J by 0 bases, 3 bases remained unmatched. The germline V gene encodes CDR1 ENHRY and CDR2 SYGVKD. The CDR3 is 15 residues long.

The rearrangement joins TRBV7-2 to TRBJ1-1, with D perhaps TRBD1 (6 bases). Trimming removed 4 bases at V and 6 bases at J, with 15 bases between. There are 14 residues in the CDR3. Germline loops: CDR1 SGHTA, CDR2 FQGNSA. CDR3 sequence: CASSSATGNPEAFF. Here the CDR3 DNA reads TGTGCCAGCAGCTCCGCAACAGGGAATCCTGAAGCTTTCTTT.

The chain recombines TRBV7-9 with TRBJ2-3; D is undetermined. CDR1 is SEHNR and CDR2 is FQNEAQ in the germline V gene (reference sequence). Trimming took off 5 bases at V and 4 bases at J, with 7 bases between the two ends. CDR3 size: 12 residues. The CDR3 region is CASSHPADTQYF. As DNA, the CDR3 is TGTGCCAGCAGCCATCCTGCAGATACGCAGTATTTT.

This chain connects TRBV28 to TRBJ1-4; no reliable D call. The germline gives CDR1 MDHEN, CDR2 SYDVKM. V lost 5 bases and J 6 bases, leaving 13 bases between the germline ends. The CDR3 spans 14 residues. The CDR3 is CASSPHNPDEKLFF. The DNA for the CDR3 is TGTGCCAGCAGTCCACACAACCCAGATGAAAAACTGTTTTTT.

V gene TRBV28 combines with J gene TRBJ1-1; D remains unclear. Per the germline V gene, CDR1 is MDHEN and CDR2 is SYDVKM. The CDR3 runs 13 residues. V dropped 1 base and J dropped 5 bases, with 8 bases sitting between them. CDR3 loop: CASSLLPGTEAFF. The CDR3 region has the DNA TGTGCCAGCAGTTTATTGCCAGGAACTGAAGCTTTCTTT.

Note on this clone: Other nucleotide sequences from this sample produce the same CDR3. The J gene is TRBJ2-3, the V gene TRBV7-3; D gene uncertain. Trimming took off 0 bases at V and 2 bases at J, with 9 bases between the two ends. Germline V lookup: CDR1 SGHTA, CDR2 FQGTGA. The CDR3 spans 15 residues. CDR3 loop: CASSLTSGSTDTQYF. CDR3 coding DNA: TGTGCCAGCAGCTTAACGTCCGGCTCCACAGATACGCAGTATTTT.

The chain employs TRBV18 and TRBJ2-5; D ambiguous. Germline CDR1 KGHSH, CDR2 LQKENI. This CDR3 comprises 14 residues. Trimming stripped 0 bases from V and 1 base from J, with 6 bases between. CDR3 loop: CASSPPYFQETQYF. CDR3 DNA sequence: TGTGCCAGCTCACCACCGTACTTCCAAGAGACCCAGTACTTC.

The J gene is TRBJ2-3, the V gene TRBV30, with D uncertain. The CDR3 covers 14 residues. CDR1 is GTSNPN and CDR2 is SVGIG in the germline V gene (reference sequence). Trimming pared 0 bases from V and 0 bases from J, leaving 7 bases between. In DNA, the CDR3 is TGTGCCTGGAGTGTACAAGCTAGCACAGATACGCAGTATTTT. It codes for CAWSVQASTDTQYF.

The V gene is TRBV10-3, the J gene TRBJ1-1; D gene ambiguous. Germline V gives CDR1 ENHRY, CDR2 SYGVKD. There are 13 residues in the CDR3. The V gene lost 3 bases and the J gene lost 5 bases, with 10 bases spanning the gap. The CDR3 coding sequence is TGTGCCATCAGTGAAGAGGGCATGACTGAAGCTTTCTTT. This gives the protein CAISEEGMTEAFF.

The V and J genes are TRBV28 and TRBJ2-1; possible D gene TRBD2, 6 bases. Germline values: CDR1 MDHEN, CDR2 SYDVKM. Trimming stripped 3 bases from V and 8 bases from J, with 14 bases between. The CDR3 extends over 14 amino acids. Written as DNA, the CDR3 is TGTGCCAGCAGTTTCGGAGGGGCCCCCCATGAGCAGTTCTTC. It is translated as CASSFGGAPHEQFF.

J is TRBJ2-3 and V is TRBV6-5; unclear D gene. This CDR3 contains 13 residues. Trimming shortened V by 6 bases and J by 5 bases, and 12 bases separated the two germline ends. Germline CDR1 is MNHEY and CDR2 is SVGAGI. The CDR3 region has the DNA TGTGCCAGCAGACCTCCCGCGGTAGATACGCAGTATTTT. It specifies CASRPPAVDTQYF.

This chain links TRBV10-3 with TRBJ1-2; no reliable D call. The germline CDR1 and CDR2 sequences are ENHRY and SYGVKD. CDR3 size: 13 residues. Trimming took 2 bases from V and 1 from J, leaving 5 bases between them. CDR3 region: CAISELGNYGYTF. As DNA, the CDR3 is TGTGCCATCAGTGAGCTCGGTAACTATGGCTACACCTTC.

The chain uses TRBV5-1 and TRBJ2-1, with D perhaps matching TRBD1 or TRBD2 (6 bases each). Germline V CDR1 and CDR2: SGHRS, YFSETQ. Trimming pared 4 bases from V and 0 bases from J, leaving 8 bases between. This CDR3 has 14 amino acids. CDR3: CASSEGGSYNEQFF. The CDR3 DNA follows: TGCGCCAGCAGCGAGGGGGGCTCCTACAATGAGCAGTTCTTC.

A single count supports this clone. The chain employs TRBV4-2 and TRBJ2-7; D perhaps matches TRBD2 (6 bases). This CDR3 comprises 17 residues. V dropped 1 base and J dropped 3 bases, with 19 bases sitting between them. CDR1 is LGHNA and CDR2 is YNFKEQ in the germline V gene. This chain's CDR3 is CASSQGLPAGTVYEQYF. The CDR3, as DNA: TGTGCCAGCAGCCAAGGCTTGCCGGCGGGGACGGTCTACGAGCAGTACTTC.